This T cell receptor beta chain stems from a study of T cells after yellow fever vaccination. Study-wide findings and caveats: Peaking faster, on day 5 versus 15, the secondary response was nonetheless weaker. In FACS-sorted repertoires, abundant clonotypes from the bulk population could appear as contaminants.

This clonotype was seen a few times. What it recognizes is unknown. Researchers made TCR cDNA using 5'RACE template switching, and this step added a universal primer site and UMIs. TCRdb used MiXCR to reprocess the 5' RACE reads, holding one entry per CDR3 protein. This table holds fewer than 350,000 distinct CDR3 sequences, about 3.5% found once. The CDR3 runs to 12 residues. Per germline, CDR1 SQVTM and CDR2 ANQGSEA. The V end was cut by 3 bases, the J end by 3 bases, with 9 bases between. This rearrangement joins TRBV29-1 to TRBJ2-7; a possible D gene is TRBD1 (5 bases). Material: PBMCs, obtained on the day of the yellow fever booster vaccination. The receptor was isolated from a man between 18 and 29 years old who received the YFV17D yellow fever vaccine. The CDR3 bases are TGCAGCGTTGAGACAGCCGTCTACGAGCAGTACGTC. This gives the protein CSVETAVYEQYV.